These 7 T cell receptor beta chains originate from one sample sequenced in a study of OX40 agonist ivuxolimab in advanced cancers. TCRdb's table, derived via immunoSEQ multiplex PCR, lists solely in-frame clones and lacks some. The sample carries roughly 55,000 clones, 70% to 80% recorded once. Sample: CD4+ or CD8+ T cells sorted from blood, taken in a trial of the OX40 agonist ivuxolimab. The origin of the receptors is an adult with an advanced solid tumor such as melanoma, head and neck, liver or kidney cancer.

The chain has TRBV2 and TRBJ2-5; tentative D call: TRBD1 (5 bases). Trimming left V 6 bases short and J 3 bases short, with 14 bases between. There are 14 residues in the CDR3. CDR1 and CDR2 from the germline V gene are SNHLY and FYNNEI. CDR3 sequence reads: CASSPVGVEETQYF. The CDR3, as DNA: TGTGCCAGCAGCCCAGTAGGGGTTGAAGAGACCCAGTACTTC. Supplemented by reference TRBV2 and TRBJ2-5, the full variable domain reads EPEVTQTPSHQVTQMGQEVILRCVPISNHLYFYWYRQILGQKVEFLVSFYNNEISEKSEIFDDQFSVERPDGSNFTLKIRSTKLEDSAMYFCASSPVGVEETQYFGPGTRLLVL.

The chain combines TRBV18 with TRBJ1-1; no definite D call. V was clipped by 6 bases and J by 1 base, with 9 bases between them. This CDR3 region has 13 residues. The germline V gene encodes CDR1 KGHSH and CDR2 LQKENI. CDR3: CASSQLENTEAFF. Here the CDR3 DNA reads TGTGCCAGCTCCCAACTAGAGAACACTGAAGCTTTCTTT. Combining the CDR3 with reference TRBV18 and TRBJ1-1 gives the whole variable domain NAGVMQNPRHLVRRRGQEARLRCSPMKGHSHVYWYRQLPEEGLKFMVYLQKENIIDESGMPKERFSAEFPKEGPSILRIQQVVRGDSAAYFCASSQLENTEAFFGQGTRLTVV.

The chain joins TRBV27 to TRBJ1-1; D may be TRBD1 (5 bases). V dropped 6 bases and J dropped 5 bases, with 13 bases sitting between them. Germline CDR1 MNHEY, CDR2 SMNVEV (reference sequence). CDR3 length: 13 residues. The DNA for the CDR3 is TGTGCCAGCAGCAGGGATATGAGAACTGAAGCTTTCTTT. This translates into CASSRDMRTEAFF.

The genes are TRBV2 and TRBJ1-2; TRBD1 agrees at 9 bases. This CDR3 contains 17 residues. The V and J ends lost 5 bases and 4 bases, in that order; junction bases with no gene match: 14. Germline values: CDR1 SNHLY, CDR2 FYNNEI. The CDR3 sequence: CASSPQGARVVGYGYTF. DNA for the CDR3: TGTGCCAGCAGTCCACAGGGGGCGCGGGTTGTTGGCTATGGCTACACCTTC.

The V and J genes are TRBV9 and TRBJ1-1; D not resolved. Germline CDR1 SGDLS, CDR2 YYNGEE. CDR3 length: 13 amino acids. V dropped 4 bases and J dropped 1 base, with 8 bases sitting between them. The DNA for the CDR3 is TGTGCCAGCAGCTTTACATCGAACACTGAAGCTTTCTTT. The encoded protein is CASSFTSNTEAFF.

The chain recombines TRBV29-1 with TRBJ1-5; possible D gene TRBD1, 5 bases. The V end was cut by 4 bases, the J end by 3 bases, with 10 bases between. The CDR3 loop spans 13 amino acids. The germline gives CDR1 SQVTM, CDR2 ANQGSEA. This CDR3 is CSVARGNNQPQHF. In nucleotides, the CDR3 is TGCAGCGTTGCCCGGGGGAACAATCAGCCCCAGCATTTT.

J is TRBJ1-1 and V is TRBV19; 9 bases line up with TRBD1. This CDR3 region has 13 residues. Trimming removed 10 bases from V and 4 bases from J; junction bases left unmatched: 7. Per the germline V gene, CDR1 is LNHDA and CDR2 is SQIVND (reference sequence). CDR3 sequence reads: CAIQGASSTEAFF. Here the CDR3 DNA reads TGTGCCATACAGGGGGCCTCGAGCACTGAAGCTTTCTTT.